These T cell receptor beta chains were read from a single sample in a study of shared clonotypes between healthy human individuals. Produced via immunoSEQ multiplex PCR; TCRdb's table is partial and in-frame only. This sample has 2 million to 2.5 million clones, with about 92% found just once. The sequenced sample consisted of naive CD4+ T cells from PBMCs. These receptors all stem from a man younger than 35 in good health. Some clones in this sample may be carry-over from other donors' samples. The CDR3 runs from the conserved cysteine through the conserved F or W. D genes are given only for firm matches. A row's size may be missing; if present it is once, few, many or a size class.

TRBV2	NA	NA	TRBJ2-3	TGTGCCAGCAGTGCGCGGACTCCCGATACGCAGTATTTT	CASSARTPDTQYF
TRBV9	TRBD2	NA	TRBJ2-1	TGTGCCAGCAGCGTAGCCGGGACTAGTCCCCGGGAGCAGTTCTTC	CASSVAGTSPREQFF
TRBV9	NA	NA	TRBJ1-5	TGTGCCAGCAGCCCAAGAGGTGTGGGCCAGCCCCAGCATTTT	CASSPRGVGQPQHF
TRBV5-1	NA	NA	TRBJ1-1	TGCGCCAGCAGCTTGTGGCAGACGAACACTGAAGCTTTCTTT	CASSLWQTNTEAFF
TRBV11-2	TRBD2	NA	TRBJ2-1	TGTGCCAGCAGCTTTGGGATTTATGAGCGGGATGACGAGCAGTTCTTC	CASSFGIYERDDEQFF
TRBV11-3	NA	NA	TRBJ2-2	TGTGCCAGCAGCCGAACACAGGGTTCGGGCGGGGAGCTGTTTTTT	CASSRTQGSGGELFF
TRBV29-1	NA	NA	TRBJ2-5	TGCAGCGTTGAAAGACAGCAAGAGACCCAGTACTTC	CSVERQQETQYF
TRBV6-5	NA	NA	TRBJ1-2	TGTGCCAGCAGTTACTCCCAGAGAGGTGGCTACACCTTC	CASSYSQRGGYTF
TRBV28	NA	NA	TRBJ1-4	TGTGCCAGCAGTTTAGAACCTGCAACTAATGAAAAACTGTTTTTT	CASSLEPATNEKLFF
TRBV7-9	NA	NA	TRBJ1-4	TGTGCCAGCAGCTTAGGGTGGGTCGGTGAAAAACTGTTTTTT	CASSLGWVGEKLFF
TRBV11-2	NA	NA	TRBJ2-3	TGTGCCAGCAGCTTAATTAATACGCAGTATTTT	CASSLINTQYF
TRBV6-6	NA	NA	TRBJ2-1	TGTGCCAGCAGTTACTCGGAGGCCAGATACAATGAGCAGTTCTTC	CASSYSEARYNEQFF
TRBV5-1	TRBD1	NA	TRBJ2-2	TGCGCCAGCAGCCGTTTGGGACAGGGGGCGGCTCTCCCGGACACCGGGGAGCTGTTTTTT	CASSRLGQGAALPDTGELFF
TRBV5-4	NA	NA	TRBJ1-4	TGTGCCAGCAGCCCGGGTGGGGGACTAGGTGAAAAACTGTTTTTT	CASSPGGGLGEKLFF
TRBV5-1	TRBD2	NA	TRBJ2-2	TGCGCCAGCAGCTTGCCGGCGGGGGGAACCGGGGAGCTGTTTTTT	CASSLPAGGTGELFF
TRBV5-1	NA	NA	TRBJ1-4	TGCGCCAGCAGCTTGGGGCCTACAGTGGGCCTGAATGAAAAACTGTTTTTT	CASSLGPTVGLNEKLFF
TRBV29-1	NA	NA	TRBJ1-4	TGCAGCGCTTCGGACAGAACTAATGAAAAACTGTTTTTT	CSASDRTNEKLFF
TRBV11-3	TRBD2	NA	TRBJ2-5	TGTGCCAGCAGCAAAGGAGGGACTAGCGGGAGGGAAGAGACCCAGTACTTC	CASSKGGTSGREETQYF
TRBV9	TRBD2	NA	TRBJ2-1	TGTGCCAGCAGTGGACTAGATACCTACAATGAGCAGTTCTTC	CASSGLDTYNEQFF
TRBV15	TRBD2	NA	TRBJ2-2	TGTGCCACCCGGGACTATTCTTTCGGGGAGCTGTTTTTT	CATRDYSFGELFF
TRBV7-9	NA	NA	TRBJ2-1	TGTGCCAGCAGCCCCGGTAGCGGAAATAACAATGAGCAGTTCTTC	CASSPGSGNNNEQFF
TRBV19	NA	NA	TRBJ2-2	TGTGCCAGTAGTATCCGGGCTAACCTTTACACCGGGGAGCTGTTTTTT	CASSIRANLYTGELFF
TRBV11-2	TRBD2	NA	TRBJ2-5	TGTGCCAGCAGCCTTAGCGGGATGAGGGGAGAGACCCAGTACTTC	CASSLSGMRGETQYF
TRBV11-2	NA	NA	TRBJ2-7	TGTGCCAGCAGCTTCCTCAGAGAACCCTACGAGCAGTACTTC	CASSFLREPYEQYF
TRBV6-6	TRBD1	NA	TRBJ2-2	TGTGCCAGCAGAAGGCTGACAGGGGGCCTTGCCGGGGAGCTGTTTTTT	CASRRLTGGLAGELFF
TRBV2	NA	NA	TRBJ1-5	TGTGCCAGCAGTGACCGTAGGGGCACTCAGCCCCAGCATTTT	CASSDRRGTQPQHF
TRBV25-1	NA	NA	TRBJ1-2	TGTGCCAGCAGTGAATACGCCCAGACAGGCTCCTATGGCTACACCTTC	CASSEYAQTGSYGYTF
TRBV27	TRBD1	few	TRBJ1-2	TGTGCCAGCAGTCTTGACAGGGATTTCTACACCTTC	CASSLDRDFYTF
TRBV10-3	NA	NA	TRBJ1-1	TGTGCCATCAGTGAGGCCAAAACGAGGGTTGAAGCTTTCTTT	CAISEAKTRVEAFF
TRBV30	NA	NA	TRBJ1-6	TGTGCCTGGAGTTCAGGGGCTACTAATTCACCCCTCCACTTT	CAWSSGATNSPLHF
TRBV4-1	TRBD2	NA	TRBJ2-1	TGCGCCAGCAGCCAAGGCGGGAGGACCTACAATGAGCAGTTCTTC	CASSQGGRTYNEQFF
TRBV5-1	NA	NA	TRBJ1-2	TGCGCCAGCAGCCGTGGACTTGGACAGAGAGATGGCTACACCTTC	CASSRGLGQRDGYTF
TRBV9	NA	NA	TRBJ2-1	TGTGCCAGCAGCGTAGAGGGGGAACATTACAATGAGCAGTTCTTC	CASSVEGEHYNEQFF
TRBV28	NA	NA	TRBJ1-2	TGTGCCAGCAGTTTATCCCCAGTGCTCTATGGCTACACCTTC	CASSLSPVLYGYTF
TRBV6-5	NA	NA	TRBJ2-3	TGTGCCAGCAGTTACGTAGGCACAGATACGCAGTATTTT	CASSYVGTDTQYF
TRBV2	NA	NA	TRBJ2-6	TGTGCCAGCAGTGACATGGGAGAAGGTGGGGCCAACGTCCTGACTTTC	CASSDMGEGGANVLTF
TRBV6-1	NA	NA	TRBJ1-3	TGTGCCAGCAGTCTGCTGAGCTCTGGAAACACCATATATTTT	CASSLLSSGNTIYF
TRBV11-2	NA	NA	TRBJ2-2	TGTGCCAGCAGCCCCCCTGGACTAAGCCCGAACACCGGGGAGCTGTTTTTT	CASSPPGLSPNTGELFF
TRBV4-2	NA	NA	TRBJ2-1	TGTGCCAGCAGCCAAGCTTCTGCTGGTGAGCAGTTCTTC	CASSQASAGEQFF
TRBV18	TRBD2	NA	TRBJ2-1	TGTGCCAGCTCACCCTTTAGCGGGTTCTCCTACAATGAGCAGTTCTTC	CASSPFSGFSYNEQFF
TRBV6-1	NA	NA	TRBJ1-5	TGTGCCAGCAGTGAACATCTCAAGAGGGGTTCTCAGCCCCAGCATTTT	CASSEHLKRGSQPQHF
TRBV28	NA	once	TRBJ2-1	TGTGCCAGCAATGACCGAAACAATGAGCAGTTCTTC	CASNDRNNEQFF
TRBV29-1	TRBD2	NA	TRBJ2-5	TGCAGCGCGACTAGCGGGGGAGATCAAGAGACCCAGTACTTC	CSATSGGDQETQYF
TRBV5-1	TRBD2	NA	TRBJ2-3	TGCGCCAGCAGCTTGGGGGTCGGCGGGAGGGCCCCAGATACGCAGTATTTT	CASSLGVGGRAPDTQYF
TRBV6-5	NA	NA	TRBJ2-7	TGTGCCAGCAGCAACCTCGCCCCCTTCTACGAGCAGTACTTC	CASSNLAPFYEQYF
TRBV7-9	NA	NA	TRBJ1-2	TGTGCCAGCAGCTTTGGGCCACAGAGGGGGGTCTATGGCTACACCTTC	CASSFGPQRGVYGYTF
TRBV9	TRBD2	once	TRBJ2-7	TGTGCCAGCAGCGTAGGATCGGGAGGGGGTTACGAGCAGTACTTC	CASSVGSGGGYEQYF
TRBV5-1	NA	NA	TRBJ1-5	TGCGCCAGCAGCCTGGAGGGGGGCAATCAGCCCCAGCATTTT	CASSLEGGNQPQHF
TRBV18	TRBD2	NA	TRBJ2-1	TGTGCCAGCTCACCTACCCTAGCGGGAGGGCCGGAAGAGCAGTTCTTC	CASSPTLAGGPEEQFF